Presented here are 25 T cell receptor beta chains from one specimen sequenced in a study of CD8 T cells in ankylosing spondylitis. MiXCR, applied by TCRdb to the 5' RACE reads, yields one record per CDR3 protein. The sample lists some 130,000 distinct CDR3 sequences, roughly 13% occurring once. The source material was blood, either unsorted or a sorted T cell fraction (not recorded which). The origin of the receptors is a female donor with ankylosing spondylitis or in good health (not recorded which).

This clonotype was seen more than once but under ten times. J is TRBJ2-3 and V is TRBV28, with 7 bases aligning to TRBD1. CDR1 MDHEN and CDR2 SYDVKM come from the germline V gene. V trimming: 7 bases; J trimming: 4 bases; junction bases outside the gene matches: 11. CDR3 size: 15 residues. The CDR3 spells CASISSTGWADTQYF. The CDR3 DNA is TGTGCCAGCATATCATCGACAGGGTGGGCAGATACGCAGTATTTT.

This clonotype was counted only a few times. In DNA, the CDR3 is TGCAGTGCAATGGACAGGGCGGCAGATACGCAGTATTTT. Encoded protein: CSAMDRAADTQYF. V gene TRBV20-1 combines with J gene TRBJ2-3; 8 bases align to TRBD1. J gave up 4 bases and V 6 bases, and 6 bases lay outside the gene matches. In germline, CDR1 is DFQATT, CDR2 SNEGSKA (reference sequence). The CDR3 has 13 residues.

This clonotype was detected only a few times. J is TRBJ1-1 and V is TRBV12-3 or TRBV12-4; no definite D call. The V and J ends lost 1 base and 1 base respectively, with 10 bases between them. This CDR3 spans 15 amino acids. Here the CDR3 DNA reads TGTGCCAGCAGTTTAGGAGGCCGTCAGAACACTGAAGCTTTCTTT. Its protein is CASSLGGRQNTEAFF.

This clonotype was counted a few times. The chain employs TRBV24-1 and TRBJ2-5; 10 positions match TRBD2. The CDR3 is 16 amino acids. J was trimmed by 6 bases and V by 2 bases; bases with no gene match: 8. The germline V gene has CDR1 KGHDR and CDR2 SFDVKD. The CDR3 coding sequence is TGTGCCACCAGTGATTCGTCTAGCGGGAGAGGGCAGACCCAGTACTTC. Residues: CATSDSSSGRGQTQYF.

The CDR3 reads CASSQWGGRNEQYF. For the CDR3, the DNA is TGTGCCAGCTCCCAATGGGGGGGGCGGAACGAGCAGTACTTC. This chain links TRBV27 with TRBJ2-7, with a weak D call TRBD2 (7 bases). The CDR3 spans 14 residues. The germline gives CDR1 MNHEY, CDR2 SMNVEV (reference sequence). V was clipped by 8 bases and J by 5 bases, with 19 bases between them.

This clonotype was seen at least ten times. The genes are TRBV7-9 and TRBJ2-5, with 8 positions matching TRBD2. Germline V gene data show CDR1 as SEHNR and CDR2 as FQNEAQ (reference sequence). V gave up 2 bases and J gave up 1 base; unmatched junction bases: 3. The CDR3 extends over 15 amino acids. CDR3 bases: TGTGCCAGCAGCTTAAGCGGGGGTCTCCAAGAGACCCAGTACTTC. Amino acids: CASSLSGGLQETQYF.

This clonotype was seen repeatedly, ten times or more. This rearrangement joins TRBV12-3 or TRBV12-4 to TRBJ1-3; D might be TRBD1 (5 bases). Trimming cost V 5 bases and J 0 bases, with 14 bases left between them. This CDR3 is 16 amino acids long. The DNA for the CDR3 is TGTGCCAGCAGTCCTACGGGACCCTACTCTGGAAACACCATATATTTT. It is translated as CASSPTGPYSGNTIYF.

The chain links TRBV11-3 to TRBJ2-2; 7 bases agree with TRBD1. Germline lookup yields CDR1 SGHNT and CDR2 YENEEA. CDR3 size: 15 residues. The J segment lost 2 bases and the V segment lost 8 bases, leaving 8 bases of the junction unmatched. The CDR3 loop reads CASAARGKNTGELFF. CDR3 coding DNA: TGTGCCAGCGCCGCCAGGGGGAAAAACACCGGGGAGCTGTTTTTT.

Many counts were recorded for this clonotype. The CDR3: CASRPDRGTSGANVLTF. The CDR3 nucleotides are TGCGCCAGCAGGCCCGACAGGGGTACATCTGGGGCCAACGTCCTGACTTTC. J is TRBJ2-6 and V is TRBV5-1; 8 bases agree with TRBD1. The CDR3 contains 17 residues. V dropped 5 bases and J dropped 1; count of bases not matched to a gene: 8. Germline lookup yields CDR1 SGHRS and CDR2 YFSETQ.

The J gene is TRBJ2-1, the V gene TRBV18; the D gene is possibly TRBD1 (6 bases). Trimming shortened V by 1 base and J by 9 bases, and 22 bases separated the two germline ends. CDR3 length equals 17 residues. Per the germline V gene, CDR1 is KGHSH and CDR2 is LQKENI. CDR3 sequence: CASSPLRSPQGRSEQFF. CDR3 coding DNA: TGTGCCAGCTCACCACTCAGATCACCACAGGGTCGCAGTGAGCAGTTCTTC.

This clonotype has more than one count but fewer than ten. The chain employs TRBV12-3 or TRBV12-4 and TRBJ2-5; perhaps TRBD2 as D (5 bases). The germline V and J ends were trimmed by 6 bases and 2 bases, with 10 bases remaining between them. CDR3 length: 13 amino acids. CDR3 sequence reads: CASSSRGQETQYF. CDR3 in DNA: TGTGCCAGCAGCTCCCGGGGTCAAGAGACCCAGTACTTC.

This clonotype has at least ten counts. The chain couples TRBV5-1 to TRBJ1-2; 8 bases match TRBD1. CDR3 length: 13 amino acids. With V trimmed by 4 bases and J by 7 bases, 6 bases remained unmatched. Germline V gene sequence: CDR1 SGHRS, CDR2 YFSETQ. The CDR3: CASSPGQGVGYTF. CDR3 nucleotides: TGCGCCAGCAGCCCCGGACAGGGAGTTGGCTACACCTTC.

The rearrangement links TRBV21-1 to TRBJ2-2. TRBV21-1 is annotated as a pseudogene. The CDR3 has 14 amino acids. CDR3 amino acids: CASSKIMNTGELFF. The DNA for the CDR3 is TGTGCCAGCAGCAAAATAATGAACACCGGGGAGCTGTTTTTT.

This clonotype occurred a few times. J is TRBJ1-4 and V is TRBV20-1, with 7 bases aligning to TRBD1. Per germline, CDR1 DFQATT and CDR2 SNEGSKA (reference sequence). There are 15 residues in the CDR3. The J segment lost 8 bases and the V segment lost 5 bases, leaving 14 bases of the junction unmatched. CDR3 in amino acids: CSAFDGRQGGEKLFF. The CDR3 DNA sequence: TGCAGTGCTTTCGATGGGAGACAGGGAGGGGAAAAACTGTTTTTT.

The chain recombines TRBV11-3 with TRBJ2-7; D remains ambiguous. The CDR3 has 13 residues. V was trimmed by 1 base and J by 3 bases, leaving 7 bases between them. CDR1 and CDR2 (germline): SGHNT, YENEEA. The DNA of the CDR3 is TGTGCCAGCAGCTTAGGCCCTTTCTACGAGCAGTACTTC. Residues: CASSLGPFYEQYF.

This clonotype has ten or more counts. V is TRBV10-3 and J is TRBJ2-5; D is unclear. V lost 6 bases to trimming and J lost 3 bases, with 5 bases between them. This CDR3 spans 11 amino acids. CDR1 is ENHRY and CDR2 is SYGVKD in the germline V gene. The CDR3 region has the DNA TGTGCCATCAGCCAAGAAGAGACCCAGTACTTC. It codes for CAISQEETQYF.

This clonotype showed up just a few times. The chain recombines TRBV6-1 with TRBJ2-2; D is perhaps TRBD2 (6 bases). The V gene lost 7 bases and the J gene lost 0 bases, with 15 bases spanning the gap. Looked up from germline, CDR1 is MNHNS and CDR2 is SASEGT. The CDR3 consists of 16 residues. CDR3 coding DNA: TGTGCCAGCACGGATGGGCTAGCGACGAACACCGGGGAGCTGTTTTTT. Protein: CASTDGLATNTGELFF.

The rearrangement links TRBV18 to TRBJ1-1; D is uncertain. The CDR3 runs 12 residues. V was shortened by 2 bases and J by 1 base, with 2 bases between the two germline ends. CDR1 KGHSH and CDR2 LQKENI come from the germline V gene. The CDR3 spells CASSPANTEAFF. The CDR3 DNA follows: TGTGCCAGCTCACCAGCGAACACTGAAGCTTTCTTT.

The CDR3 DNA sequence: TGTGCCAGCAGGCGAAATGCAGGGGGAGGCTATGGCTACACCTTC. Translating it yields CASRRNAGGGYGYTF. The chain links TRBV12-3 or TRBV12-4 to TRBJ1-2, with TRBD1 matching over 7 bases. The CDR3 is 15 amino acids. V lost 6 bases to trimming and J lost 4 bases; unmatched junction nucleotides: 11.

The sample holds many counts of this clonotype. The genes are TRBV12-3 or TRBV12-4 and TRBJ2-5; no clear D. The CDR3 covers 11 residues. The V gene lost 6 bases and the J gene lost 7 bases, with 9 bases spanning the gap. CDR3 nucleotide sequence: TGTGCCAGCAGCCCCCGTGGGACCCAGTACTTC. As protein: CASSPRGTQYF.

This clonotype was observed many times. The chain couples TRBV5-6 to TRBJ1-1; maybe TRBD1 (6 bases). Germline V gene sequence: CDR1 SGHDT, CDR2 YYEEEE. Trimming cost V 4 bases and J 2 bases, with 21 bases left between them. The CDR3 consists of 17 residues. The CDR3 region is CASSPGSGGPHNTEAFF. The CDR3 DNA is TGTGCCAGCAGCCCCGGCTCCGGGGGGCCCCATAACACTGAAGCTTTCTTT. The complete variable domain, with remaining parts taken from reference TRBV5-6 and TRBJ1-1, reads DAGVTQSPTHLIKTRGQQVTLRCSPKSGHDTVSWYQQALGQGPQFIFQYYEEEERQRGNFPDRFSGHQFPNYSSELNVNALLLGDSALYLCASSPGSGGPHNTEAFFGQGTRLTVV.

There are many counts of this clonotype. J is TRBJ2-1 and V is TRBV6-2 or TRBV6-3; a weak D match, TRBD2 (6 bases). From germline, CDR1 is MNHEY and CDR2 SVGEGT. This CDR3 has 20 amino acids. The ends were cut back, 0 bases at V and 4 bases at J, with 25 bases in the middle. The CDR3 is CASSYSISSVRGGKYNEQFF. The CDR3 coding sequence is TGTGCCAGCAGTTACTCGATATCCTCGGTGCGGGGAGGAAAGTACAATGAGCAGTTCTTC.

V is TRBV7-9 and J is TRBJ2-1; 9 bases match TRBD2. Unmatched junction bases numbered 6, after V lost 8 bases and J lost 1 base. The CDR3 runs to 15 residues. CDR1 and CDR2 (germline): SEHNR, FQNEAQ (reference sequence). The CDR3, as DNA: TGTGCCAGCCGGGCTAGCGGGGTTTCCTACAATGAGCAGTTCTTC. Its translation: CASRASGVSYNEQFF. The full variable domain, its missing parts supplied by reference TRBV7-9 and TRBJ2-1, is DTGVSQNPRHKITKRGQNVTFRCDPISEHNRLYWYRQTLGQGPEFLTYFQNEAQLEKSRLLSDRFSAERPKGSFSTLEIQRTEQGDSAMYLCASRASGVSYNEQFFGPGTRLTVL.

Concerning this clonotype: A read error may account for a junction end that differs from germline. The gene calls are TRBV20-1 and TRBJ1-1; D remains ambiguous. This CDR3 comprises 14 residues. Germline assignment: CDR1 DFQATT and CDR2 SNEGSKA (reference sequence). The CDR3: CSVRGGPRNTEAFF. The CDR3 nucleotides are TGCAGTGTTAGAGGCGGACCCAGGAACACTGAAGCTTTCTTT.

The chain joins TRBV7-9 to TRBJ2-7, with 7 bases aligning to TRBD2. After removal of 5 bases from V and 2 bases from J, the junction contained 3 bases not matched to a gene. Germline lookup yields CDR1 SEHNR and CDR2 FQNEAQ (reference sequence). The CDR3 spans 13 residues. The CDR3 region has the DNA TGTGCCAGCAGCACAAGCGGGACCTACGAGCAGTACTTC. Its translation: CASSTSGTYEQYF.